The source of this T cell receptor (beta chain) is a study of response to subunit inactivated influenza vaccine. Findings of the study overall: The authors suggested that every seasonal influenza vaccination recruits few new T cells.

Turning to this clonotype: Its matching antigen is unknown.

Per the germline V gene, CDR1 is SGHTA and CDR2 is FQGNSA. Trimming left V 1 base short and J 7 bases short, with 7 bases between. The CDR3 extends over 12 amino acids. TCRdb reprocessed the RT-PCR reads via MiXCR and lists one record per CDR3 protein. The sample records some 500,000 distinct CDR3 sequences, roughly 25% being singletons. This specimen consisted of CD4+ T cells sorted from PBMCs, obtained 5 days after vaccination. This chain uses TRBV7-2 with TRBJ1-1; D gene ambiguous. This receptor was obtained from a man in his forties or fifties who received an inactivated influenza vaccine. The CDR3 protein is CASSLGVGEAFF. In DNA form, the CDR3 reads TGTGCCAGCAGCTTAGGGGTCGGTGAAGCTTTCTTT. Full variable domain (outside the CDR3, taken from reference TRBV7-2 and TRBJ1-1): GAGVSQSPSNKVTEKGKDVELRCDPISGHTALYWYRQSLGQGLEFLIYFQGNSAPDKSGLPSDRFSAERTGGSVSTLTIQRTQQEDSAVYLCASSLGVGEAFFGQGTRLTVV.